This T cell receptor beta chain was obtained from a study of T cell repertoires in cytomegalovirus infection. TCRdb used MiXCR to reprocess the reads, holding one entry per CDR3 protein. Among 800,000 to 950,000 distinct CDR3 sequences listed, 30% to 35% were seen once. CDR1 is MNHEY, CDR2 SVGEGT, per germline. J lost 6 bases, V lost 7 bases, and 11 bases had no gene match. The CDR3 length is 16 residues. This clonotype was seen more than once but under ten times. The antigen remains unidentified. Study-wide points: Across the ex vivo response, the dominant clonotypes were HLA-C-restricted CMV-specific TCR beta clonotypes. Carriers of CMV and the relevant HLA type were discriminated by public TCR beta frequency.

The chain has TRBV6-2 or TRBV6-3 and TRBJ2-1, with 11 bases aligning to TRBD1. The source was cultured CD8+ T cells from PBMCs, collected from culture after CMV antigen stimulation. The TCR was taken from a human donor in good health (CMV status not recorded). Some clones in this sample may be carry-over from other donors' samples. CDR3 sequence (DNA): TGTGCCAGCATCCAATACGGACAGGGGGCTGTCAATGAGCAGTTCTTC. It translates to CASIQYGQGAVNEQFF.